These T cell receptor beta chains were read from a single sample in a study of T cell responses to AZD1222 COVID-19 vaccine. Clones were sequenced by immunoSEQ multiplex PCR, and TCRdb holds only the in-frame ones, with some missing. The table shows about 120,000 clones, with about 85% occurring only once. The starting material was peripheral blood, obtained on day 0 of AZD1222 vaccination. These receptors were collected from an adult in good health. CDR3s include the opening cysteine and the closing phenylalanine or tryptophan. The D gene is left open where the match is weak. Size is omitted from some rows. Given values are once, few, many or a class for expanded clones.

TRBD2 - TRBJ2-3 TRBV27 CASSVLAGNMNTQYF TGTGCCAGCAGCGTCCTAGCGGGGAACATGAATACGCAGTATTTT
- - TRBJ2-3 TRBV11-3 CASSRTPTYTDTQYF TGTGCCAGCAGCCGGACACCCACTTACACAGATACGCAGTATTTT
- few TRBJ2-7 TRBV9 CASGKSGPPYEQYF TGTGCCAGCGGAAAGAGCGGGCCACCCTACGAGCAGTACTTC
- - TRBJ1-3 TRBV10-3 CATGILSGNTIYF TGTGCCACCGGTATTTTATCTGGAAACACCATATATTTT
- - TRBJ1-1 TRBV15 CATSSDPWNTEAFF TGTGCCACCAGCTCCGACCCCTGGAACACTGAAGCTTTCTTT
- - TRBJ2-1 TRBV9 CASSPRDSPYNEQFF TGTGCCAGCAGCCCCCGGGACTCCCCTTACAATGAGCAGTTCTTC
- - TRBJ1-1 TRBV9 CASSKGGGNTEAFF TGTGCCAGCAGCAAAGGTGGGGGGAACACTGAAGCTTTCTTT
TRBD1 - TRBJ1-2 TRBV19 CASSTGGYGYTF TGTGCCAGTAGTACAGGGGGCTATGGCTACACCTTC
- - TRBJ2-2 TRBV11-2 CASSLGPGRSWNTGELFF TGTGCCAGCAGCTTAGGCCCCGGGCGGAGTTGGAACACCGGGGAGCTGTTTTTT
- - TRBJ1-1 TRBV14 CASSQAYRGLYTEAFF TGTGCCAGCAGCCAAGCCTATAGGGGGTTGTACACTGAAGCTTTCTTT
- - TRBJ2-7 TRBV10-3 CAMSLGTQTYEQYF TGTGCCATGAGTCTGGGGACACAGACCTACGAGCAGTACTTC
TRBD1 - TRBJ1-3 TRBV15 CATSAPTGGFAGNTIYF TGTGCCACCAGCGCTCCGACAGGGGGGTTCGCTGGAAACACCATATATTTT
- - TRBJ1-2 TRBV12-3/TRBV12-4 CASSNRAYGYTF TGTGCCAGCAGTAACAGGGCCTATGGCTACACCTTC
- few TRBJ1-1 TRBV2 CASSVDPGDTEAFF TGTGCCAGCAGTGTGGATCCCGGAGACACTGAAGCTTTCTTT
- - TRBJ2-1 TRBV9 CASSLRTASNEQFF TGTGCCAGCAGCTTACGGACCGCGTCCAATGAGCAGTTCTTC
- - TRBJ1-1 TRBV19 CASSIRSDMNTEAFF TGTGCCAGTAGTATAAGGTCAGACATGAACACTGAAGCTTTCTTT
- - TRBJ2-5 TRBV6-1 CASSEGGQTQYF TGTGCCAGCAGTGAAGGGGGGCAGACCCAGTACTTC
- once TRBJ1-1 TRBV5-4 CASNAWNTEAFF TGTGCCAGCAACGCGTGGAACACTGAAGCTTTCTTT
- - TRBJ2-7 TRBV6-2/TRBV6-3 CASSRGGYTVPYEQYF TGTGCCAGCAGCCGCGGAGGCTACACCGTCCCGTACGAGCAGTACTTC
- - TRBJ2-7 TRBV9 CASSVGAGAGRNEQYF TGTGCCAGCAGCGTAGGGGCGGGGGCCGGTAGGAACGAGCAGTACTTC
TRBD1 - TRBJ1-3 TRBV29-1 CSVSGTVLTGNTIYF TGCAGCGTCTCCGGGACAGTGTTGACTGGAAACACCATATATTTT
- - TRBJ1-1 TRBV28 CASSFGRWNTEAFF TGTGCCAGCAGTTTCGGTCGATGGAACACTGAAGCTTTCTTT
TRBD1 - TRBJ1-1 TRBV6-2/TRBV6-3 CASSRRQGATSTEAFF TGTGCCAGCAGTAGACGACAGGGGGCCACGTCCACTGAAGCTTTCTTT
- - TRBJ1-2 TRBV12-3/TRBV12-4 CASSFYIYGYTF TGTGCCAGCAGTTTTTACATTTATGGCTACACCTTC
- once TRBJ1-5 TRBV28 CASSPSEGFNQPQHF TGTGCCAGCAGCCCCAGCGAGGGCTTCAATCAGCCCCAGCATTTT
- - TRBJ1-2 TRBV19 CASSIDRRPYGYTF TGTGCCAGTAGTATTGACAGGCGTCCTTATGGCTACACCTTC
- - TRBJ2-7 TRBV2 CASTSDSYEQYF TGTGCCAGCACTTCGGACTCCTACGAGCAGTACTTC
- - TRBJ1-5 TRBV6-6 CASSSNPHFNRDRAASGNQPQHF TGTGCCAGCAGCTCTAACCCCCACTTCAACAGGGATCGGGCTGCTTCGGGCAATCAGCCCCAGCATTTT
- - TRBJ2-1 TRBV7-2 CASSYKQALQGLAENEQFF TGTGCCAGCAGCTATAAACAGGCACTCCAGGGGCTAGCGGAGAATGAGCAGTTCTTC
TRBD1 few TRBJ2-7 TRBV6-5 CASGHRGDEQYF TGTGCCAGCGGGCACAGGGGTGACGAGCAGTACTTC
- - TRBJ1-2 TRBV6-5 CASSYQGRIGYTF TGTGCCAGCAGTTACCAGGGGAGGATTGGCTACACCTTC